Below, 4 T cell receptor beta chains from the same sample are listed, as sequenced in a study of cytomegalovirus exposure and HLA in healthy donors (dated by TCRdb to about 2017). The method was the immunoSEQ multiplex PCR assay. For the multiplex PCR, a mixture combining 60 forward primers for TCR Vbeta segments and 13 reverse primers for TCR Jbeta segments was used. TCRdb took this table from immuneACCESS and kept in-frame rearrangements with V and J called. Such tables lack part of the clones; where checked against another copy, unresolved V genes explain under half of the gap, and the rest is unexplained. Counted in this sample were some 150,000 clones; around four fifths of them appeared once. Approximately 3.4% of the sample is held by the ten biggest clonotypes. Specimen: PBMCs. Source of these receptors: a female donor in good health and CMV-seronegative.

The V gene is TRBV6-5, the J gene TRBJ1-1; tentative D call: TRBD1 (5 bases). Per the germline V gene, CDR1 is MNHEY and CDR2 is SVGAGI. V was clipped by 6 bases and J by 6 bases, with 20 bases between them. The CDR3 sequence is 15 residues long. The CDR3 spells CASSLNIDRFAEAFF. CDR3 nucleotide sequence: TGTGCCAGCAGCCTTAATATTGACAGATTCGCTGAAGCTTTCTTT.

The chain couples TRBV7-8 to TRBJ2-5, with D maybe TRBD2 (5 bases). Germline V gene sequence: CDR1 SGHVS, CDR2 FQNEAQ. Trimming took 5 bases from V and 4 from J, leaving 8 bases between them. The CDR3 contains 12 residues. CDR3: CASSRGVETQYF. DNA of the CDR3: TGTGCCAGCAGCCGGGGAGTAGAGACCCAGTACTTC.

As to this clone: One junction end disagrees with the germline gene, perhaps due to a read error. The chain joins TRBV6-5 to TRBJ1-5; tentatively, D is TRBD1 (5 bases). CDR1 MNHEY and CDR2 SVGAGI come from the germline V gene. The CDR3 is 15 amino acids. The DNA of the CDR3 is TGTGTCAGCAGTTACTCGCGGGTCGGGGGACAGCCCCAGCATTTT. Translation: CVSSYSRVGGQPQHF.

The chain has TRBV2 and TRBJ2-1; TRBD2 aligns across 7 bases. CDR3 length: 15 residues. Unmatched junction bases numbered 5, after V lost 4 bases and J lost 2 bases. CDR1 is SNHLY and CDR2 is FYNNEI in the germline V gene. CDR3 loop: CASSARLATYNEQFF. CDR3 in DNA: TGTGCCAGCAGTGCCCGACTAGCTACCTACAATGAGCAGTTCTTC.